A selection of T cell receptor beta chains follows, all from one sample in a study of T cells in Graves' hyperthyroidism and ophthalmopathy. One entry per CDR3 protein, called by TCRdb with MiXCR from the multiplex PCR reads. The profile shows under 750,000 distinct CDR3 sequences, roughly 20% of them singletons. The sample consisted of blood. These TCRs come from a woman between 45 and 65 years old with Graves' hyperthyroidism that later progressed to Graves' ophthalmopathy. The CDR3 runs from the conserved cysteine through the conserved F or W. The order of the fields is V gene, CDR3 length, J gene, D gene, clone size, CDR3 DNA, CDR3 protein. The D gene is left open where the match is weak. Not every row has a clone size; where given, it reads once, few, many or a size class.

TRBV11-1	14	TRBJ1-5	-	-	TGTGCCAGCAGCTTAGGAGGGGATGGACAGCCCCAGCATTTT	CASSLGGDGQPQHF
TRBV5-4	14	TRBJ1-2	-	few	TGTGCCAGCAGCTTGGATGGGACACACAATGGCTACACCTTC	CASSLDGTHNGYTF
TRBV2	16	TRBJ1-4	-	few	TGTGCCAGCAGTGCAAGACAGACGGGCTTTAATGAAAAACTGTTTTTT	CASSARQTGFNEKLFF
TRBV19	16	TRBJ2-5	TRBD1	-	TGTGCCAGTAGTATAGAAACCGGGACAGGGAGAGAGACCCAGTACTTC	CASSIETGTGRETQYF
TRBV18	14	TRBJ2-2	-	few	TGTGCCAGCTCCCTTTGGCCCAACACCGGGGAGCTGTTTTTT	CASSLWPNTGELFF
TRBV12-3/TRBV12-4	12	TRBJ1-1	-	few	TGTGCCAGCAGCCGGACGAGCGGCGGAGCTTTCTTT	CASSRTSGGAFF
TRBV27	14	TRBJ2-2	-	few	TGTGCCAGCAGTTTATCGTGGGGAACCGGGGAGCTGTTTTTT	CASSLSWGTGELFF
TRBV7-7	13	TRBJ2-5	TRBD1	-	TGTGCTAGCAGCACAGGGGGCGCCGAGACCCAGTACTTC	CASSTGGAETQYF
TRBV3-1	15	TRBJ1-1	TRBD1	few	TGTGCCAGCAGGCAGGGGGGGGGCTCGGGCACTGAAGCTTTCTTT	CASRQGGGSGTEAFF
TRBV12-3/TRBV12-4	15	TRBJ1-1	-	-	TGTGCCAGCAGTTTATGGGGGGCGGAGATCACTGAAGCTTTCTTT	CASSLWGAEITEAFF
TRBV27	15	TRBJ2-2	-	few	TGTGCCAGCAGGGCGACAGGGAGGTACACCGGGGAGCCGTTTTTT	CASRATGRYTGEPFF
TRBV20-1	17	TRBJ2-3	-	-	TGCAGTGCTAGAGATTGGGGGGGCGGTGCTAGCACAGATACGCAGTATTTT	CSARDWGGGASTDTQYF
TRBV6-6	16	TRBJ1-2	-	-	TGTGCCAGCAGTTACTCCCTACAGGGCTCTAACTATGGCTACACCTTC	CASSYSLQGSNYGYTF
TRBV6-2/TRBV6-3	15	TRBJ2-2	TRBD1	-	TGTGCCAGCAGTTACCTGGGACAGTTGGCCGGGGAGCTGTTTTTT	CASSYLGQLAGELFF
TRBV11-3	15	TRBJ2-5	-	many	TGTGCCAGCAGCTCCGGCGGGGGCTGGGAAGAGACCCAGTACTTC	CASSSGGGWEETQYF
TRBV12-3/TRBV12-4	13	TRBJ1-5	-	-	TGTGCCAGCAGCAAACGTCAGAATCAGCCCCAGCATTTT	CASSKRQNQPQHF
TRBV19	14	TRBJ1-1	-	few	TGTGCCAGTAGCGGGTTTTTTAAGGACACTGAAGCTTTCTTT	CASSGFFKDTEAFF
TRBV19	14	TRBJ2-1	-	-	TGTGCCAGTAGTACTTCTCGATCCTACAATGAGCAGTTCTTC	CASSTSRSYNEQFF
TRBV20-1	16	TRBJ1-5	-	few	TGCAGTGCTAGCATTTGGGGGTACAGGGACAATCAGCCCCAGCATTTT	CSASIWGYRDNQPQHF
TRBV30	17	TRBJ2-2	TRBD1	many	TGTGCCTGGGGTTACCCGGGACAGGCCCTATCCACCGGGGAGCTGTTTTTT	CAWGYPGQALSTGELFF
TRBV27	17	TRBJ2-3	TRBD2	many	TGTGCCAGCAGTTTATCGTCGGCGGGGGGGTACACAGATACGCAGTATTTT	CASSLSSAGGYTDTQYF
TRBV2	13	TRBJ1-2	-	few	TGTGCCAGCAGTGACCAGCCTAACTATGGCTACACCTTC	CASSDQPNYGYTF
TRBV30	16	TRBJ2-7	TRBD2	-	TGTGCCTGGAGCGACGGAAACCCGACTAGCAGCAACGAGCAGTACTTC	CAWSDGNPTSSNEQYF
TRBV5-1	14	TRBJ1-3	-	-	TGCGCCAGCAGCCTGACACTCTCTGGAAACACCATATATTTT	CASSLTLSGNTIYF
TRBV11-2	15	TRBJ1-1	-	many	TGTGCCAGCAGCTTAGATCACGGGCAGAACACTGAAGCTTTCTTT	CASSLDHGQNTEAFF
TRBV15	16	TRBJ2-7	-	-	TGTGCCACCAGCAAACCTCTCTACACATCCGGGGTCGAGCAGTACTTC	CATSKPLYTSGVEQYF
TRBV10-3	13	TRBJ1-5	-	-	TGTGCCATCAGCCCTCAGGTGTCCCAGCCCCAGCATTTT	CAISPQVSQPQHF
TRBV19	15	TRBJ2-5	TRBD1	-	TGTGCCAGTAGTACCTCCGGGACAGGGGGAGAGACCCAGTACTTC	CASSTSGTGGETQYF
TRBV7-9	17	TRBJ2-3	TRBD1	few	TGTGCCAGCAGCCCCGGGACAGGGAGTGGGCCAACAGATACGCAGTATTTT	CASSPGTGSGPTDTQYF
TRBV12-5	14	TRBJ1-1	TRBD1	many	TGTGCTAGTGGTTCGACAGGGATGAACACTGAAGCTTTCTTT	CASGSTGMNTEAFF
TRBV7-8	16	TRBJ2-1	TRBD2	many	TGTGCCAGCAGCTTTTGGCTAGCGGACTCCTACAATGAGCAGTTCTTC	CASSFWLADSYNEQFF
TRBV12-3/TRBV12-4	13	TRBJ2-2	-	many	TGTGCCAGCAGGCGGATGAACACCGGGGAGCTGTTTTTT	CASRRMNTGELFF
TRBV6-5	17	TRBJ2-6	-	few	TGTGCCAGCAGTTACTCCGAAGAGCTCTCTGGGGCCAACGTCCTGACTTTC	CASSYSEELSGANVLTF
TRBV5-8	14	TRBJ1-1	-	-	TGTGCCAGCAGACCATGGGCCGAGAACACTGAAGCTTTCTTT	CASRPWAENTEAFF
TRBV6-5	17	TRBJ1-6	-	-	TGTGCCAGCAGTTCCCTCACGACAGGTTTTAATAATTCACCCCTCCACTTT	CASSSLTTGFNNSPLHF
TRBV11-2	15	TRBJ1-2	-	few	TGTGCCAGCAGCTTAGCGGCTAGCCCCAGGCATGGCTACACCTTC	CASSLAASPRHGYTF
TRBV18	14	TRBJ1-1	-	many	TGTGCCAGCTCACCACTGTACGGGGCTGGTGAAGCTTTCTTT	CASSPLYGAGEAFF